This entry lists 6 T cell receptor beta chains sequenced from one sample in a study of response to subunit inactivated influenza vaccine. TCRdb processed the RT-PCR reads anew with MiXCR; each CDR3 protein has one entry. The table records approximately 500,000 distinct CDR3 sequences, roughly 15% of them present only once. Sequences were derived from PBMCs from blood, sampled 12 days after vaccination. These receptors came from a man aged 50 to 59 who received an inactivated influenza vaccine.

The rearrangement links TRBV20-1 to TRBJ2-3; TRBD2 aligns across 10 bases. The CDR3 is 15 residues long. Germline loops: CDR1 DFQATT, CDR2 SNEGSKA (reference sequence). The V gene end was trimmed by 2 bases and the J gene end by 5 bases; junction bases not matched to a gene: 7. The CDR3 coding sequence is TGCAGTGCTAGATCCGGGACTAGCGCAGGAGATACGCAGTATTTT. Encoded protein: CSARSGTSAGDTQYF.

The gene calls are TRBV11-2 and TRBJ2-7; D may match TRBD1 or TRBD2 (5 bases each). Germline values: CDR1 SGHAT, CDR2 FQNNGV. CDR3 length: 14 residues. V gave up 6 bases and J gave up 3 bases, with 15 bases separating them. This CDR3 is CASSGGSAYYEQYF. For the CDR3, the DNA is TGTGCCAGCAGTGGGGGTTCGGCCTACTACGAGCAGTACTTC.

The table lists this clonotype with a few counts. The junction and the germline gene differ at one end; a read error may be behind it. V and J are TRBV12-3 or TRBV12-4 and TRBJ2-7, with D perhaps being TRBD1 or TRBD2 (5 bases each). The CDR3 contains 15 residues. The CDR3 here is CASSLASGRAYEQYF. CDR3 sequence (DNA): TGTGCCAGCAGTCTAGCCTCGGGACGGGCCTACGAGCAGTACTTC.

The chain is built from TRBV4-2 and TRBJ2-1, with TRBD2 as a possible D gene (7 bases). This CDR3 has 15 residues. V shed 4 bases and J shed 5 bases, with 15 bases lying between them. Per the germline V gene, CDR1 is LGHNA and CDR2 is YNFKEQ. The CDR3 sequence is CASSRDRGADNEQFF. As DNA, the CDR3 is TGTGCCAGCAGCCGAGATCGGGGGGCCGACAATGAGCAGTTCTTC.

This clonotype was detected a few times. V is TRBV6-1 and J is TRBJ2-7; tentative D call: TRBD2 (6 bases). The CDR3 covers 13 residues. The V gene lost 6 bases and the J gene lost 0 bases, with 9 bases spanning the gap. Germline values: CDR1 MNHNS, CDR2 SASEGT. The CDR3 nucleotides read TGTGCCAGCAGCCGGGAGAGCTCCTACGAGCAGTACTTC. Encoded protein: CASSRESSYEQYF.

The chain has TRBV20-1 and TRBJ2-5; a possible D gene is TRBD1 (5 bases). V was clipped by 1 base and J by 1 base, with 7 bases between them. Germline V lookup: CDR1 DFQATT, CDR2 SNEGSKA (reference sequence). The CDR3 is 13 amino acids. CDR3 loop: CSARVGLQETQYF. The DNA for the CDR3 is TGCAGTGCTAGAGTGGGGCTCCAAGAGACCCAGTACTTC.